The rows below give T cell receptor beta chains drawn from one sample of a study of blood T cell repertoires in COVID-19. Libraries were prepared by immunoSEQ multiplex PCR; TCRdb keeps only in-frame clonotypes and omits some of them. Of approximately 130,000 clones in the sample, approximately 71% were seen once. Sequenced material: peripheral blood. These receptors were obtained from a woman in her 70s with acute or convalescent COVID-19. CDR3s include the opening cysteine and the closing phenylalanine or tryptophan. D genes are given only for firm matches. Clone size is not always given. Where it is, it says once, few, many or a class for expanded clones.

CDR3 protein: CASSYPPGQGRYEQYF; CDR3 DNA: TGTGCCAGCAGTTATCCCCCTGGACAGGGGAGGTACGAGCAGTACTTC; D gene: TRBD1; clone size: -; J gene: TRBJ2-7; V gene: TRBV6-2/TRBV6-3
CDR3 protein: CASSSIRDSNEKLFF; CDR3 DNA: TGTGCCAGCAGCTCGATCCGGGACTCAAATGAAAAACTGTTTTTT; D gene: -; clone size: many; J gene: TRBJ1-4; V gene: TRBV7-9
CDR3 protein: CASNVGGQVYGYTF; CDR3 DNA: TGTGCCAGCAACGTAGGGGGACAGGTGTATGGCTACACCTTC; D gene: TRBD1; clone size: -; J gene: TRBJ1-2; V gene: TRBV28
CDR3 protein: CAISESKGISGGLSTQYF; CDR3 DNA: TGTGCCATCAGTGAGTCGAAGGGGATTAGCGGGGGGCTCTCGACCCAGTACTTC; D gene: TRBD2; clone size: -; J gene: TRBJ2-5; V gene: TRBV10-3
CDR3 protein: CASSLGGQSGLREKLFF; CDR3 DNA: TGTGCCAGCAGCTTAGGGGGACAGTCTGGCCTGCGGGAAAAACTGTTTTTT; D gene: TRBD1; clone size: once; J gene: TRBJ1-4; V gene: TRBV7-9
CDR3 protein: CASKKDSLSNEQFF; CDR3 DNA: TGTGCCAGCAAGAAGGACAGCTTGAGCAATGAGCAGTTCTTC; D gene: -; clone size: -; J gene: TRBJ2-1; V gene: TRBV6-5
CDR3 protein: CSVEGVPSGGYTF; CDR3 DNA: TGCAGCGTTGAAGGTGTACCAAGCGGAGGCTACACCTTC; D gene: -; clone size: -; J gene: TRBJ1-2; V gene: TRBV29-1
CDR3 protein: CASSQGGGVGTDTQYF; CDR3 DNA: TGCGCCAGCAGCCAAGGGGGAGGGGTGGGCACAGATACGCAGTATTTT; D gene: TRBD2; clone size: few; J gene: TRBJ2-3; V gene: TRBV4-3
CDR3 protein: CASSLRGDNEQFF; CDR3 DNA: TGTGCCAGCAGCTTGCGGGGGGACAATGAGCAGTTCTTC; D gene: TRBD2; clone size: -; J gene: TRBJ2-1; V gene: TRBV7-8
CDR3 protein: CASSLAGQGTGGYTF; CDR3 DNA: TGTGCCAGCAGCTTAGCCGGACAGGGGACGGGGGGCTACACCTTC; D gene: TRBD1; clone size: -; J gene: TRBJ1-2; V gene: TRBV7-6
CDR3 protein: CASSSLSGQLSYNEQFF; CDR3 DNA: TGTGCCAGCAGTAGCCTATCCGGACAGCTCTCCTACAATGAGCAGTTCTTC; D gene: -; clone size: -; J gene: TRBJ2-1; V gene: TRBV6-2/TRBV6-3
CDR3 protein: CASRTGGPYEQYF; CDR3 DNA: TGTGCCAGCAGGACAGGGGGCCCCTACGAGCAGTACTTC; D gene: TRBD1; clone size: -; J gene: TRBJ2-7; V gene: TRBV28
CDR3 protein: CASSARDSGPLHF; CDR3 DNA: TGTGCCAGCAGCGCCCGGGACAGCGGACCCCTCCACTTT; D gene: TRBD1; clone size: once; J gene: TRBJ1-6; V gene: TRBV9
CDR3 protein: CASSLLAGSYNEQFF; CDR3 DNA: TGTGCCAGCAGTCTACTAGCGGGTTCCTACAATGAGCAGTTCTTC; D gene: TRBD2; clone size: -; J gene: TRBJ2-1; V gene: TRBV6-4
CDR3 protein: CASSLSVTNEKLFF; CDR3 DNA: TGCGCCAGCAGCTTATCCGTGACTAATGAAAAACTGTTTTTT; D gene: -; clone size: -; J gene: TRBJ1-4; V gene: TRBV5-1
CDR3 protein: CASSLDTYEQYF; CDR3 DNA: TGTGCCAGCAGCTTGGATACCTACGAGCAGTACTTC; D gene: -; clone size: once; J gene: TRBJ2-7; V gene: TRBV5-4
CDR3 protein: CASSLARGTGELFF; CDR3 DNA: TGTGCCAGCAGCTTAGCTCGGGGGACCGGGGAGCTGTTTTTT; D gene: -; clone size: few; J gene: TRBJ2-2; V gene: TRBV11-2
CDR3 protein: CATSRVAGGPTDTQYF; CDR3 DNA: TGTGCCACCAGCAGAGTGGCGGGAGGGCCGACAGATACGCAGTATTTT; D gene: TRBD2; clone size: -; J gene: TRBJ2-3; V gene: TRBV15
CDR3 protein: CASSSGARGGNTIYF; CDR3 DNA: TGTGCCAGCAGCTCCGGGGCCAGGGGGGGAAACACCATATATTTT; D gene: TRBD1; clone size: -; J gene: TRBJ1-3; V gene: TRBV7-8
CDR3 protein: CASSPAGYRTGNTIYF; CDR3 DNA: TGTGCCAGCAGCCCCGCCGGTTACAGAACTGGAAACACCATATATTTT; D gene: -; clone size: -; J gene: TRBJ1-3; V gene: TRBV14
CDR3 protein: CASSSGVADSGNTIYF; CDR3 DNA: TGCGCCAGCAGCTCGGGTGTTGCGGACTCTGGAAACACCATATATTTT; D gene: -; clone size: -; J gene: TRBJ1-3; V gene: TRBV5-1
CDR3 protein: CASRAGDSAYEQYF; CDR3 DNA: TGTGCCAGCAGGGCGGGGGACTCGGCCTACGAGCAGTACTTC; D gene: TRBD2; clone size: -; J gene: TRBJ2-7; V gene: TRBV6-5
CDR3 protein: CASSLRDRAHYGYTF; CDR3 DNA: TGTGCCAGCAGCTTAAGGGACAGGGCGCACTATGGCTACACCTTC; D gene: TRBD1; clone size: -; J gene: TRBJ1-2; V gene: TRBV7-9
CDR3 protein: CASTDRWGDGYTF; CDR3 DNA: TGTGCCAGCACCGACCGCTGGGGGGATGGCTACACCTTC; D gene: -; clone size: few; J gene: TRBJ1-2; V gene: TRBV28
CDR3 protein: CASSLLGSLNYTF; CDR3 DNA: TGTGCCAGCAGCCTACTCGGGTCCCTGAACTACACCTTC; D gene: -; clone size: -; J gene: TRBJ1-2; V gene: TRBV12-3/TRBV12-4
CDR3 protein: CASSVLGGHTGELFF; CDR3 DNA: TGTGCCAGCAGCGTGCTCGGGGGTCACACCGGGGAGCTGTTTTTT; D gene: -; clone size: -; J gene: TRBJ2-2; V gene: TRBV14
CDR3 protein: CASSLDQSVGYTF; CDR3 DNA: TGTGCCAGCAGCTTAGATCAAAGCGTGGGCTACACCTTC; D gene: -; clone size: -; J gene: TRBJ1-2; V gene: TRBV11-2
CDR3 protein: CASSPPGRDNYGYTF; CDR3 DNA: TGTGCCAGCAGCCCCCCCGGCAGGGATAACTATGGCTACACCTTC; D gene: -; clone size: -; J gene: TRBJ1-2; V gene: TRBV7-2
CDR3 protein: CASSLGPGQNYEQYF; CDR3 DNA: TGCGCCAGCAGCTTGGGACCGGGACAAAACTACGAGCAGTACTTC; D gene: -; clone size: -; J gene: TRBJ2-7; V gene: TRBV5-1
CDR3 protein: CASSLGGGNREQYF; CDR3 DNA: TGCGCCAGCAGCCTAGGAGGCGGAAATCGCGAGCAGTACTTC; D gene: -; clone size: many; J gene: TRBJ2-7; V gene: TRBV5-1
CDR3 protein: CASSRQGPEAFF; CDR3 DNA: TGTGCCAGTAGTCGGCAGGGGCCTGAAGCTTTCTTT; D gene: -; clone size: -; J gene: TRBJ1-1; V gene: TRBV19
CDR3 protein: CASSITDRSEAFF; CDR3 DNA: TGTGCCAGTAGTATTACGGACAGGTCTGAAGCTTTCTTT; D gene: TRBD1; clone size: once; J gene: TRBJ1-1; V gene: TRBV19
CDR3 protein: CASSLPPGQGSYNSPLHF; CDR3 DNA: TGTGCCAGCAGCCTACCGCCGGGACAGGGGTCCTATAATTCACCCCTCCACTTT; D gene: TRBD1; clone size: -; J gene: TRBJ1-6; V gene: TRBV5-6
CDR3 protein: CASSPKTNSGELFF; CDR3 DNA: TGCGCCAGCAGCCCTAAGACTAACTCCGGGGAGCTGTTTTTT; D gene: -; clone size: -; J gene: TRBJ2-2; V gene: TRBV5-1
CDR3 protein: CASSEDTLYEQYF; CDR3 DNA: TGTGCCAGCAGCGAGGACACTCTTTACGAGCAGTACTTC; D gene: -; clone size: -; J gene: TRBJ2-7; V gene: TRBV7-8
CDR3 protein: CASSVLAGVEETQYF; CDR3 DNA: TGTGCCAGCAGTGTGCTAGCGGGAGTGGAGGAGACCCAGTACTTC; D gene: TRBD2; clone size: -; J gene: TRBJ2-5; V gene: TRBV25-1
CDR3 protein: CASSKPTYRSSYEQYF; CDR3 DNA: TGTGCCAGCAGCAAGCCAACCTATAGAAGCTCCTACGAGCAGTACTTC; D gene: -; clone size: -; J gene: TRBJ2-7; V gene: TRBV7-2
CDR3 protein: CASSLESGQGAFF; CDR3 DNA: TGCGCCAGCAGCTTGGAATCGGGACAGGGTGCTTTCTTT; D gene: TRBD1; clone size: many; J gene: TRBJ1-1; V gene: TRBV5-1
CDR3 protein: CASSSRGRTDTQYF; CDR3 DNA: TGTGCCAGTAGTAGCAGGGGGCGCACAGATACGCAGTATTTT; D gene: TRBD1; clone size: -; J gene: TRBJ2-3; V gene: TRBV19
CDR3 protein: CATSRDIADTQYF; CDR3 DNA: TGTGCCACCAGCAGAGATATAGCAGATACGCAGTATTTT; D gene: -; clone size: -; J gene: TRBJ2-3; V gene: TRBV15